These 5 T cell receptor beta chains originate from one sample sequenced in a study of T cell responses to AZD1222 COVID-19 vaccine. Assay used: immunoSEQ multiplex PCR; TCRdb lists only in-frame clones, some missing. The table shows around 100,000 clones, with around 90% occurring only once. The sequencing used peripheral blood, collected on day 0 of AZD1222 vaccination. Receptor source: an adult in good health.

The rearrangement joins TRBV4-3 to TRBJ1-4; TRBD1 aligns across 7 bases. CDR1 LGHNA and CDR2 YSLEER come from the germline V gene. The CDR3 sequence is 15 residues long. The trim removed 3 bases at V and 4 bases at J, leaving 5 bases unmatched. The CDR3 sequence: CASSHSGGDNEKLFF. CDR3 sequence (DNA): TGCGCCAGCAGCCACTCAGGGGGTGATAATGAAAAACTGTTTTTT.

In nucleotides, the CDR3 is TGTGCCAGCAGCGCGCCCCTCCGACACCGTTCCTACAATGAGCAGTTCTTC. This gives the protein CASSAPLRHRSYNEQFF. The chain joins TRBV7-8 to TRBJ2-1; D remains unclear. Trimming removed 5 bases from V and 1 base from J, with 18 bases in between. CDR1 SGHVS and CDR2 FQNEAQ come from the germline V gene. This CDR3 region has 17 residues.

V gene TRBV9 combines with J gene TRBJ1-2; D not resolved. Germline CDR1 and CDR2: SGDLS and YYNGEE. The CDR3 loop spans 14 amino acids. Between the trimmed V and J ends, which lost 0 bases and 7 bases, there was a span of 13 bases. In DNA form, the CDR3 reads TGTGCCAGCAGCGTAGGGCCGACGCCCGCTGGCTACACCTTC. Its protein product is CASSVGPTPAGYTF.

The genes are TRBV28 and TRBJ2-7; D is ambiguous. Trimming pared 6 bases from V and 6 bases from J, leaving 12 bases between. The CDR3 contains 12 residues. The germline CDR1 and CDR2 sequences are MDHEN and SYDVKM. The CDR3 bases are TGTGCCAGCAGCCGGGTCCAGGTCGAGCAGTACTTC. Protein sequence: CASSRVQVEQYF.

This clone turned up a few times. V is TRBV29-1 and J is TRBJ2-1; D is unresolved. Germline-derived CDR1 and CDR2 are SQVTM and ANQGSEA. The CDR3 length is 11 residues. Deletions cut 3 bases from V and 3 bases from J, with 3 bases between. CDR3 protein: CSVESYNEQFF. The CDR3 DNA reads as TGCAGCGTTGAGAGCTACAATGAGCAGTTCTTC.